This TCR beta chain is drawn from a study of T-cell reconstitution after alpha-beta-depleted transplantation in children. The CDR3 contains 13 residues. Trimming left V 1 base short and J 6 bases short, with 11 bases between. The germline gives CDR1 GTSNPN, CDR2 SVGIG (reference sequence). TCRbeta library construction was performed incorporating unique molecular identifiers. TCRdb re-analysed the PCR reads in MiXCR, keeping a single row per CDR3 protein. Among hundreds of thousands of distinct CDR3 sequences, approximately 32% were seen once, and the ten largest hold 2% to 3%. This clonotype was counted a few times.

The source of this sequence is a human donor who donated a stem cell graft to a child with aplastic anemia. This sample comprised PBMCs from the stem cell graft donor, obtained from the stem cell graft. This chain links TRBV30 with TRBJ2-3; D possibly corresponds to TRBD1 (6 bases). The CDR3 protein is CAWSGDNEDTQYF. CDR3 DNA: TGTGCCTGGAGTGGGGACAATGAGGATACGCAGTATTTT.